This T cell receptor beta chain appears in the sequencing data of a study of T cell repertoires in aging, cancer and after chemotherapy. Study-wide background: Patients with chronic lymphocytic leukemia were sampled before and after fludarabine- or bendamustine-based chemotherapy. General study points: Compared with age-matched healthy donors, untreated hematological or solid cancer patients showed higher blood TCR clonality. Lymphoid organ infiltration in hematological cancer patients may impair thymic emigration or peripheral T cell expansion. Rebound thymic output was suggested by rising median generation probability during chemotherapy in each cancer cohort.

In germline, CDR1 is GTSNPN, CDR2 SVGIG (reference sequence). Trimming took off 5 bases at V and 0 bases at J, with 13 bases between the two ends. This CDR3 spans 14 amino acids. Multiplex touch-down PCR with TRB-A/B primers amplified rearranged V-D-J TRB sequences. One entry per CDR3 protein, called by TCRdb with MiXCR from the multiplex PCR reads. The top ten hold 30% to 50% of the sample, which has roughly 3,300 distinct CDR3 sequences, under 25% seen once. The template was genomic DNA from peripheral blood, not RNA. By share of the sample, this clonotype is medium-sized. Its specificity is not known.

The sequencing sample was made of blood. The clonotype comes from a human donor with a blood cancer. The chain links TRBV30 to TRBJ1-1, with TRBD1 as a possible D gene (6 bases). CDR3 region: CAWGQGIMNTEAFF. CDR3 coding DNA: TGTGCCTGGGGGCAGGGGATCATGAACACTGAAGCTTTCTTT.